The source of this T cell receptor (beta chain) is a study of identical twins. Findings and limits, study-wide: Insertions ran lower in abundant cord blood beta clonotypes, though not in memory repertoires.

The V and J ends lost 4 bases and 0 bases respectively, with 16 bases between them. Germline V gene lookup returns CDR1 SGHRS and CDR2 YFSETQ. The CDR3 is made up of 16 amino acids. TCRdb re-derived calls from the 5' RACE reads in MiXCR, one entry per CDR3 protein. The sample carries some 1,600,000 distinct CDR3 sequences, about 31% recorded once. Comments on this clonotype: Its target is not known.

The chain combines TRBV5-1 with TRBJ1-1; perhaps TRBD1 as D (6 bases). The source material was cord blood. This sequence originates from a newborn girl in good health. DNA of the CDR3: TGCGCCAGCAGCCCCCGACAGGTGGGACTGAACACTGAAGCTTTCTTT. The encoded protein is CASSPRQVGLNTEAFF.